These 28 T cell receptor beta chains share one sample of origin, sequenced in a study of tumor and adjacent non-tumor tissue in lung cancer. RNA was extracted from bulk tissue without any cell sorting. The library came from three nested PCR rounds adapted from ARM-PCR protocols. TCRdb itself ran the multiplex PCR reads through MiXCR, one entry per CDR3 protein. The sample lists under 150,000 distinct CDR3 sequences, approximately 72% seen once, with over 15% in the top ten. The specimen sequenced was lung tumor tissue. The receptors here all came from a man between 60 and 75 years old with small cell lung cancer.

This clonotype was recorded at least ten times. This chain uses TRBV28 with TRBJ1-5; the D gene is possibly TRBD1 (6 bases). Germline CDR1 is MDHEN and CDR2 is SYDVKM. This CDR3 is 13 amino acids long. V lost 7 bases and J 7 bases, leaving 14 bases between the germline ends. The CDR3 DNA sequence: TGTGCCAGCATCGGAAAGGGGGGACAGCCCCAGCATTTT. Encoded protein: CASIGKGGQPQHF. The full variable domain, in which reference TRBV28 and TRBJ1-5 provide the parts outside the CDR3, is DVKVTQSSRYLVKRTGEKVFLECVQDMDHENMFWYRQDPGLGLRLIYFSYDVKMKEKGDIPEGYSVSREKKERFSLILESASTNQTSMYLCASIGKGGQPQHFGDGTRLSIL.

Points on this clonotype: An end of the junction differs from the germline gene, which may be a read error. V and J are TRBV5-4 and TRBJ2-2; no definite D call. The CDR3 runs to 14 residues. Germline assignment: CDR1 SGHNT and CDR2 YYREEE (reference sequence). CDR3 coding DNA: TGTACCAGCAGCTTGGTGGATAGAGCCTGGGAGCTGTTTTTT. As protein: CTSSLVDRAWELFF.

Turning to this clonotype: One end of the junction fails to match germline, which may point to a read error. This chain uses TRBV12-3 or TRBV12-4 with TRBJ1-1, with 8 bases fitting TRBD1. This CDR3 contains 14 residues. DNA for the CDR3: TGTGCCAGCGAGGTTGGTCTGACAGGGGCTGAAGCCTTCTTT. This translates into CASEVGLTGAEAFF.

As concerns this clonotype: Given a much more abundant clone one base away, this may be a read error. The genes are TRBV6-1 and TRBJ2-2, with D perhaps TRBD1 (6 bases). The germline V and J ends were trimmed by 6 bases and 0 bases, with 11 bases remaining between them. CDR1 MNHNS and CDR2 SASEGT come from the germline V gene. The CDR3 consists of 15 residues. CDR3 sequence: CASRIGTTNTGELFF. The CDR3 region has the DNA TGTGCCAGCAGGATCGGGACAACGAACACCGGGGAGCTGTTTTTT.

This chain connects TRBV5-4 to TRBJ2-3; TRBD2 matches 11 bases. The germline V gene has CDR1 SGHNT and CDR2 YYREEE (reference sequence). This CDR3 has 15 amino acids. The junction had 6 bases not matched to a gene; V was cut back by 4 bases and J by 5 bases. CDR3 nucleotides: TGTGCCAGCAGCACTATAGCGGGAGGGCAAGATACGCAGTATTTT. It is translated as CASSTIAGGQDTQYF.

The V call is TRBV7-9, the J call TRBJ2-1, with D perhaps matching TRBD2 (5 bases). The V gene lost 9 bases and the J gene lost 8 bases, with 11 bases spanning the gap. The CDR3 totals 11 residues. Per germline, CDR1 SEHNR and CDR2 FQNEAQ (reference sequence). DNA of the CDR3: TGTGCCAGTGGTGCTAGCTATGAGCAGTTCTTC. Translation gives CASGASYEQFF.

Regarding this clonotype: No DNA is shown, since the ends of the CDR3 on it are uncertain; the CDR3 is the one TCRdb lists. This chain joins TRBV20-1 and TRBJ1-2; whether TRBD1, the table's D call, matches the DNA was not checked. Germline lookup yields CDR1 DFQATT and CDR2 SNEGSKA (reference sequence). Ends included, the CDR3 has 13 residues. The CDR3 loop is CSVGTGSNYGYAF.

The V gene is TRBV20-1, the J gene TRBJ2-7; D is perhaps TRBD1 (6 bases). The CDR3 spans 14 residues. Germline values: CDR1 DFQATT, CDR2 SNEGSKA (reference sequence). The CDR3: CSSRPLQGSYEQYV. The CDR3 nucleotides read TGCAGTTCTAGACCATTACAGGGTTCCTACGAGCAGTACGTC.

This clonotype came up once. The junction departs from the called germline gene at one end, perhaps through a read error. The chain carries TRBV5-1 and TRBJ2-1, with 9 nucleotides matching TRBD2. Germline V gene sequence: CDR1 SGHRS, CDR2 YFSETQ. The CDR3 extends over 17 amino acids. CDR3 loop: CASSPYRSSGMGNEQFF. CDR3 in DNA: TGCGCAAGCAGCCCCTACCGGTCTAGCGGGATGGGTAATGAGCAGTTCTTC.

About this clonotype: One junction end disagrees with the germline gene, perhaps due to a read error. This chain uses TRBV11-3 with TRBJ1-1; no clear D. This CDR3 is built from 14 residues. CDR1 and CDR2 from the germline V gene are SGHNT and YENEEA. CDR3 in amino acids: CASSLVLLGTEALF. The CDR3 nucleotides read TGTGCCAGCAGCTTAGTATTGCTTGGTACTGAAGCTTTATTT.

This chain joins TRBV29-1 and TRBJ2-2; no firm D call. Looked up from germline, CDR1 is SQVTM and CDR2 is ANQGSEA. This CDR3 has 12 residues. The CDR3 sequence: CNIEYVPGELFF. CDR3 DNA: TGCAACATTGAGTACGTACCCGGGGAGCTGTTTTTT.

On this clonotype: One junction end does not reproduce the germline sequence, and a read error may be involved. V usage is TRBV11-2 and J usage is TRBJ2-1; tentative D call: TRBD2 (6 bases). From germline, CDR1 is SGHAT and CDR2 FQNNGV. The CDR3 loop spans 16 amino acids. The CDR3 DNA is TGTACCAGCAGCTTAGAACTAGCAGGAGTATACAATGAGCAGTTCTTC. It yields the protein CTSSLELAGVYNEQFF.

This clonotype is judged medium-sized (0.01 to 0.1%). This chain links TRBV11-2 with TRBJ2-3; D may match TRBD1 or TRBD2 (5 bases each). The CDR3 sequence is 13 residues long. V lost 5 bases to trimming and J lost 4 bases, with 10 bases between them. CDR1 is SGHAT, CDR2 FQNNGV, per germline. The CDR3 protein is CASSLEGSDTQYF. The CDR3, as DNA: TGTGCCAGCAGCCTCGAGGGGTCAGATACGCAGTATTTT.

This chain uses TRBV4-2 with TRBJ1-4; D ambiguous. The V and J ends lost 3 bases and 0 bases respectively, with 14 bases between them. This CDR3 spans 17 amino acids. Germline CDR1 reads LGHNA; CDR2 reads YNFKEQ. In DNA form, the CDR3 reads TGTGCCAGCAGCCACCGGATAGACGAAGCAACTAATGAAAAACTGTTTTTT. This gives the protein CASSHRIDEATNEKLFF.

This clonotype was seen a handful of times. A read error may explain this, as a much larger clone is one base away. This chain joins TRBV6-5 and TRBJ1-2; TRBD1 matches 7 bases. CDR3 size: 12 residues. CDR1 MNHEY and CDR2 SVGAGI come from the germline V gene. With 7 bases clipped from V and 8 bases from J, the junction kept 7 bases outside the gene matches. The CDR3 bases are TGTGCCAGCATAGACAGGGACCGCGGCTACACCTTC. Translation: CASIDRDRGYTF.

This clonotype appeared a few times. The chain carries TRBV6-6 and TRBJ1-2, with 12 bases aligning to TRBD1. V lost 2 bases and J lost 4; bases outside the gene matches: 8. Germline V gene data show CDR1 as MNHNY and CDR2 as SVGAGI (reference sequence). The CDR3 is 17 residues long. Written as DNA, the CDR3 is TGTGCCAGCAGTTACGGGACAGGGGGCCTGGATGGCTATGGCTACACCTTC. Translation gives CASSYGTGGLDGYGYTF.

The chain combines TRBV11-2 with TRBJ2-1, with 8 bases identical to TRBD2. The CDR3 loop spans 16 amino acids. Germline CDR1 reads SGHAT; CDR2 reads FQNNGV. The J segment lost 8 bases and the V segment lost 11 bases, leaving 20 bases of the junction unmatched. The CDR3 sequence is CAGNREGSTALHEQFF. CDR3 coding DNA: TGTGCCGGCAACCGGGAGGGTAGTACGGCCCTCCATGAGCAGTTCTTC.

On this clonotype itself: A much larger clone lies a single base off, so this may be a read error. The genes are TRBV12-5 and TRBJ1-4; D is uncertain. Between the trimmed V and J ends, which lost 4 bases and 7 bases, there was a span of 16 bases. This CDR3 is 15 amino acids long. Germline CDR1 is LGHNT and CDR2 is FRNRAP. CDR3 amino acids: CASGSTCGSAEKLFF. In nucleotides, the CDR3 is TGTGCTAGTGGTTCGACGTGTGGGTCGGCTGAAAAACTGTTTTTT.

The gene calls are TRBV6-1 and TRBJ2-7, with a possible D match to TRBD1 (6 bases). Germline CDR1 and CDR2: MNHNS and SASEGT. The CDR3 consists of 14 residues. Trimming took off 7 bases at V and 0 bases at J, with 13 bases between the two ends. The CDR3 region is CASTRDISSYEQYV. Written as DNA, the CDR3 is TGTGCCAGCACCCGGGACATTAGCTCCTACGAGCAGTACGTC.

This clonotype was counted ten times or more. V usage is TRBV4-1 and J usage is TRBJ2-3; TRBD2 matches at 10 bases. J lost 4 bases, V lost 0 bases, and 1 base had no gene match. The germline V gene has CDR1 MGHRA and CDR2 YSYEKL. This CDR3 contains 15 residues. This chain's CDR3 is CASSQELAGSDTQYF. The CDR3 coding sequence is TGCGCCAGCAGCCAAGAACTAGCGGGATCAGATACGCAGTATTTT.

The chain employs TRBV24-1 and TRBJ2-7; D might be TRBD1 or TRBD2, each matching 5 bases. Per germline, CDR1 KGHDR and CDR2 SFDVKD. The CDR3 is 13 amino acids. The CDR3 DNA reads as TGTACCACCAGTGAGCAGGGAGCCAACGAGCAGTACGTC. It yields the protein CTTSEQGANEQYV.

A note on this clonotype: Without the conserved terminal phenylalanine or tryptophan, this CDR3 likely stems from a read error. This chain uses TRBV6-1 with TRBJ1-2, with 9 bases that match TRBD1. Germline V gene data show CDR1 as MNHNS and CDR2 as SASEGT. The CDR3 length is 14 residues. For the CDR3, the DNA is TGTACCAGCGCGGGACAGGGTGGTATTTATGGCTACACCTTA. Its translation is CTSAGQGGIYGYTL.

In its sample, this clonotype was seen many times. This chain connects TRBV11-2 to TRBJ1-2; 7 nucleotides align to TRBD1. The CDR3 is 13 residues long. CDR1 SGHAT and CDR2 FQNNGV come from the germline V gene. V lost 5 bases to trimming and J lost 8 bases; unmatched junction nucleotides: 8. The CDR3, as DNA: TGTGCCAGCAGCGTAACAGGGGTAGGCGGCTACACCTTC. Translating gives CASSVTGVGGYTF. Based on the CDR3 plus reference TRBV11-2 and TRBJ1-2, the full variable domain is EAGVAQSPRYKIIEKRQSVAFWCNPISGHATLYWYQQILGQGPKLLIQFQNNGVVDDSQLPKDRFSAERLKGVDSTLKIQPAKLEDSAVYLCASSVTGVGGYTFGSGTRLTVV.

The CDR3 reads CKVGGQGLTYEQYF. CDR3 sequence (DNA): TGCAAGGTTGGAGGGCAGGGGTTAACCTACGAGCAGTACTTC. The gene calls are TRBV29-1 and TRBJ2-7, with D possibly being TRBD1 or TRBD2 (6 bases each). This CDR3 comprises 14 residues. CDR1 is SQVTM, CDR2 ANQGSEA, per germline.

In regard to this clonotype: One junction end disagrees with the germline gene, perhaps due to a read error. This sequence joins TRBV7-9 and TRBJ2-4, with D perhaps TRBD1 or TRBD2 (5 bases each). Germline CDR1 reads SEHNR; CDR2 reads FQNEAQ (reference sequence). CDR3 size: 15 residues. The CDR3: CTSSLAQGDLNIQYF. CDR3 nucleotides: TGTACCAGCAGCTTAGCGCAGGGAGATCTAAACATTCAGTACTTC. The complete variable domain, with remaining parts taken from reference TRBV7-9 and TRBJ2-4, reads DTGVSQNPRHKITKRGQNVTFRCDPISEHNRLYWYRQTLGQGPEFLTYFQNEAQLEKSRLLSDRFSAERPKGSFSTLEIQRTEQGDSAMYLCTSSLAQGDLNIQYFGAGTRLSVL.

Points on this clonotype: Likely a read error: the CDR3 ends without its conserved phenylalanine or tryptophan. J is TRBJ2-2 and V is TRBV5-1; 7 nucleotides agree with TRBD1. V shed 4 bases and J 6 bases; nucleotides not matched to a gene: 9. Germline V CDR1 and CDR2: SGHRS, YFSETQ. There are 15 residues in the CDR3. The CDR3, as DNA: TGCGCCAGCAGCGCCCGCGGAACAGGGGCCGGGGAGCTGTTTCTT. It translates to CASSARGTGAGELFL.

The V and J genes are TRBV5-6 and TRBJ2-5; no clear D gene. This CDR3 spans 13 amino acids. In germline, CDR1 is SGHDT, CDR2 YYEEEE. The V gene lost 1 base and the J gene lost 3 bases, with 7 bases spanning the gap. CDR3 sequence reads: CASSLYPEETQYF. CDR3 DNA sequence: TGTGCCAGCAGCTTGTACCCCGAAGAGACCCAGTACTTC.

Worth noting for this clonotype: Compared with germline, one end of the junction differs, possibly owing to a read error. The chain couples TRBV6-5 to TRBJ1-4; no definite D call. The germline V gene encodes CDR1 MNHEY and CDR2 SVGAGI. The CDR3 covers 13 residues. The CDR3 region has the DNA TGCGCCGGCAGAAAAGGCCCGACGAGTAAACTGTTTTTT. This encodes CAGRKGPTSKLFF.